The clone carrying this T cell receptor beta chain has a count of ten or more. The source material, RNA transcripts, was used to amplify TCR beta CDR3 regions. The study used the HTBI primer set for a first-round RT-PCR of the TCR CDR3. From the multiplex PCR reads, TCRdb called clonotypes with MiXCR, one entry per CDR3 protein. The table records some 530,000 distinct CDR3 sequences, 20% to 25% of them present only once. This sample is drawn from a study of T cells in Graves' hyperthyroidism and ophthalmopathy. The ends lost 2 bases at V and 4 bases at J; junction bases unmatched: 8. The V gene's germline CDR1 is SGHKS and CDR2 YYEKEE (reference sequence). The CDR3 is made up of 15 amino acids.

V usage is TRBV5-5 and J usage is TRBJ1-1; TRBD1 matches at 7 bases. Sequencing was done on a sample of blood. The clonotype comes from a woman aged 70-85 years with Graves' ophthalmopathy. As DNA, the CDR3 is TGTGCCAGCAGCTTTTTAGACAGGGAGGGCACTGAAGCTTTCTTT. It is translated as CASSFLDREGTEAFF.